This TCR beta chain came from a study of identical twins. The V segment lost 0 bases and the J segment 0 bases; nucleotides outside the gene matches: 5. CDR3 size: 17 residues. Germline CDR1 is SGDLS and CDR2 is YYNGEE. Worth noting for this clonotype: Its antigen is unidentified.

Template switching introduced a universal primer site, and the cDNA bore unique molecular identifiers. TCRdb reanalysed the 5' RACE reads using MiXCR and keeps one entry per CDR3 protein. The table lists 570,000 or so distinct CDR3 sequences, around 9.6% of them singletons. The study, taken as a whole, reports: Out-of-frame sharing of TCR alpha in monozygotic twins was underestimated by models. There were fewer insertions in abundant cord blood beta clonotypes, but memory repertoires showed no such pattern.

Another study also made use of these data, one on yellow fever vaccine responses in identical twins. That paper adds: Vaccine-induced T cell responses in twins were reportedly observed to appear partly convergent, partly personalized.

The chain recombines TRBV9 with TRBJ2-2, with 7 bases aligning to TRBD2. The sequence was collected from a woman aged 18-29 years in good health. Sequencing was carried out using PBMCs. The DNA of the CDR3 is TGTGCCAGCAGCGTAGCCCCACTAGCGTCGAACACCGGGGAGCTGTTTTTT. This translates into CASSVAPLASNTGELFF.